Shown below are 18 T cell receptor beta chains from a single sample sequenced in a study of T cells expressing NK-cell markers. TCRdb reprocessed the 5' RACE reads and stores each CDR3 protein as one record, lacking DNA. This table holds around 110,000 distinct CDR3 sequences. What was sequenced was blood T cells: a sorted CD56 or NKG2C T cell subset, CD4+ or CD8+ T cells, or bulk PBMC T cells (not recorded which). These receptors originate from a woman aged 18 to 75 in good health.

The chain uses TRBV4-1 and TRBJ2-5; checking the TCRdb D call of TRBD1 is not possible without DNA. CDR3 size: 15 residues. Germline V gene lookup returns CDR1 MGHRA and CDR2 YSYEKL. The CDR3 reads CASSHKQGDQETQYF.

The chain combines TRBV4-3 with TRBJ1-5. The germline CDR1 and CDR2 sequences are LGHNA and YSLEER. This CDR3 is built from 14 residues. The CDR3: CASSQFRSNQPQHF.

The rearrangement uses TRBV20-1 and TRBJ2-7; the D call of TRBD1 rests on TCRdb alone, since no DNA is present to check it. The CDR3 consists of 13 residues. Germline V gives CDR1 DFQATT, CDR2 SNEGSKA (reference sequence). The CDR3 sequence: CSGRRSGGLEQYF.

The rearrangement uses TRBV20-1 and TRBJ2-2; the TRBD1 assignment by TCRdb is unverifiable without DNA. Germline V gives CDR1 DFQATT, CDR2 SNEGSKA (reference sequence). The CDR3 covers 15 residues. This chain's CDR3 is CSARDWDRGTGELFF.

V and J are TRBV4-3 and TRBJ2-3; TCRdb reports TRBD2, a call that lacks DNA to check it against. The CDR3 is 18 residues long. Looked up from germline, CDR1 is LGHNA and CDR2 is YSLEER. This chain's CDR3 is CASSQDPETSGGTDTQYF.

The J gene is TRBJ2-1, the V gene TRBV24-1. The CDR3 is 15 amino acids. Germline CDR1 and CDR2: KGHDR and SFDVKD. The CDR3 here is CATSDLRDSYNEQFF.

The V call is TRBV28, the J call TRBJ2-1; there is no DNA to check the TCRdb D call of TRBD1. This CDR3 region has 17 residues. Germline CDR1 is MDHEN and CDR2 is SYDVKM. CDR3 amino acids: CASSFVRVGSWGNEQFF.

The V gene is TRBV19, the J gene TRBJ1-1. Germline-derived CDR1 and CDR2 are LNHDA and SQIVND (reference sequence). The CDR3 sequence is 15 residues long. CDR3 loop: CASSPSHWVGTEAFF.

This chain connects TRBV15 to TRBJ2-5. Germline V gives CDR1 LNHNV, CDR2 YYDKDF (reference sequence). The CDR3 contains 12 residues. Here the CDR3 reads CATSRDQETQYF.

The J gene is TRBJ1-3, the V gene TRBV4-1; TCRdb's assignment of TRBD1 cannot be checked, as there is no DNA. Germline V gene data show CDR1 as MGHRA and CDR2 as YSYEKL. The CDR3 has 16 residues. This chain's CDR3 is CASSLRDKNSGNTIYF.

The chain has TRBV12-3 or TRBV12-4 and TRBJ2-2; TCRdb names TRBD1, which stays unverified in the absence of DNA. This CDR3 contains 14 residues. CDR3 loop: CASSFGGNTGELFF.

This chain joins TRBV9 and TRBJ2-1; TCRdb lists TRBD2, though no DNA is available to test this call. Germline CDR1 reads SGDLS; CDR2 reads YYNGEE. The CDR3 spans 13 residues. The CDR3 sequence: CASGGGSLNEQFF.

The chain uses TRBV19 and TRBJ2-2; TCRdb reports TRBD1, a call that lacks DNA to check it against. The CDR3 has 14 residues. In germline, CDR1 is LNHDA, CDR2 SQIVND (reference sequence). CDR3 loop: CASRGAIYTGELFF.

The chain uses TRBV9 and TRBJ2-5; with no DNA, the TCRdb D assignment of TRBD1 cannot be verified. The CDR3 spans 15 residues. Germline V gives CDR1 SGDLS, CDR2 YYNGEE. The CDR3 sequence is CASSVDGGGQETQYF.

This chain connects TRBV20-1 to TRBJ2-3; without DNA, the TCRdb call of TRBD2 cannot be checked. The CDR3 is 13 amino acids. Germline CDR1 and CDR2: DFQATT and SNEGSKA (reference sequence). CDR3 amino acids: CSARDLGGTRGYF.

Measured by frequency, this clonotype is medium-sized (0.01 to 0.1%). V is TRBV9 and J is TRBJ2-1. CDR1 and CDR2 (germline): SGDLS, YYNGEE. The CDR3 has 14 amino acids. CDR3 residues: CASSGGAPYNEQFF.

The chain has TRBV13 and TRBJ2-1. The CDR3 extends over 12 amino acids. Germline V gene lookup returns CDR1 PRHDT and CDR2 FYEKMQ (reference sequence). CDR3: CASSSSVDEQFF.

V is TRBV7-9 and J is TRBJ2-1; absent DNA, TCRdb's TRBD2 call cannot be checked. Per germline, CDR1 SEHNR and CDR2 FQNEAQ (reference sequence). CDR3 length: 15 amino acids. Here the CDR3 reads CASSLGLAGVDEQFF.